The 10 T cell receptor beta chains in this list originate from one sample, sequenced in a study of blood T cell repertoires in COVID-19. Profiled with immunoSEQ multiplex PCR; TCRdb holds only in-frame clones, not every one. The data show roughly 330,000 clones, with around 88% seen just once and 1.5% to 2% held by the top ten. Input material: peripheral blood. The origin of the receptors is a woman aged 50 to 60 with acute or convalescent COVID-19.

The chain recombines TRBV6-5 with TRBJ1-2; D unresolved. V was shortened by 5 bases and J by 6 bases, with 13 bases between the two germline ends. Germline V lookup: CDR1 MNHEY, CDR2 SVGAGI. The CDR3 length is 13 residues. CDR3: CASSKLRRDGYTF. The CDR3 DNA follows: TGTGCCAGCAGTAAACTCAGACGGGATGGCTACACCTTC.

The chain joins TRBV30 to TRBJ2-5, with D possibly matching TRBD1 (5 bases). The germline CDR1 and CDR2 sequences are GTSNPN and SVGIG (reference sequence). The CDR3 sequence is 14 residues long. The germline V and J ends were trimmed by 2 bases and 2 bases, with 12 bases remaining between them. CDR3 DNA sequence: TGTGCCTGGAGTCCACCGACAGTTCAAGAGACCCAGTACTTC. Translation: CAWSPPTVQETQYF.

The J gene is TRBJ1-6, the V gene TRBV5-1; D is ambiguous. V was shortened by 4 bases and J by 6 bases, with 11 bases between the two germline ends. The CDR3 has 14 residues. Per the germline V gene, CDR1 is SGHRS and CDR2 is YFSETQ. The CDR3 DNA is TGCGCCAGCAGCCCCACTCCCCCTAATTCACCCCTCCACTTT. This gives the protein CASSPTPPNSPLHF.

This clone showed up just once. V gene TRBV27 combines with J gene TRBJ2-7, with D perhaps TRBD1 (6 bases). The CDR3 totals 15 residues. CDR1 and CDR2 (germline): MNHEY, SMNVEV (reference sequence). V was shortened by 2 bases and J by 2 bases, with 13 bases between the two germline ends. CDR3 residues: CASSLVRGSAYEQYF. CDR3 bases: TGTGCCAGCAGTTTAGTTAGGGGGTCGGCCTACGAGCAGTACTTC.

This CDR3 is CASSQPSGELLAHSYNEQFF. The DNA for the CDR3 is TGTGCCAGCAGCCAACCTTCGGGGGAGCTGTTAGCGCACTCCTACAATGAGCAGTTCTTC. This chain links TRBV4-2 with TRBJ2-1; maybe TRBD2 (6 bases). CDR1 and CDR2 (germline): LGHNA, YNFKEQ. The length of the CDR3 is 20 residues. V gave up 2 bases and J gave up 0 bases, with 23 bases separating them.

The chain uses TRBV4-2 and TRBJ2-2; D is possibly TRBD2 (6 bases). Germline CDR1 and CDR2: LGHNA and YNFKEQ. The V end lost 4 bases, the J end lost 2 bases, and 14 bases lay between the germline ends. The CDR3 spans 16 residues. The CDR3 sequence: CASSLYSGVNTGELFF. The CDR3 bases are TGTGCCAGCAGCCTATATAGCGGCGTCAACACCGGGGAGCTGTTTTTT.

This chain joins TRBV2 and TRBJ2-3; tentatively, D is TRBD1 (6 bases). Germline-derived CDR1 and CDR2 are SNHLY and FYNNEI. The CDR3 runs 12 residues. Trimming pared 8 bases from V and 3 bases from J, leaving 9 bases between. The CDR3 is CASGGGTDTQYF. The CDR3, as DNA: TGTGCCAGCGGGGGCGGGACAGATACGCAGTATTTT.

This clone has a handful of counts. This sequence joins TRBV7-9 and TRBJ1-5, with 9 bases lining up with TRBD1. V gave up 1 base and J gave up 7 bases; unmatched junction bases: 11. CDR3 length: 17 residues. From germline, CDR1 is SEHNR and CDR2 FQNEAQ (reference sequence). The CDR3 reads CASSLGTGGKRGQPQHF. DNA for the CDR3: TGTGCCAGCAGCTTAGGTACAGGGGGCAAGAGGGGACAGCCCCAGCATTTT.

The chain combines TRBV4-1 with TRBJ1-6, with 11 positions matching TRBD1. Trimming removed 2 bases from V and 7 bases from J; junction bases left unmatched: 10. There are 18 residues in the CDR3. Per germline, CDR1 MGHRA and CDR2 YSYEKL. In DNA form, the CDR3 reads TGCGCCAGCAGCCAACCTTCTCGGACAGGGGGCTGGAATTCACCCCTCCACTTT. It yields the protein CASSQPSRTGGWNSPLHF.

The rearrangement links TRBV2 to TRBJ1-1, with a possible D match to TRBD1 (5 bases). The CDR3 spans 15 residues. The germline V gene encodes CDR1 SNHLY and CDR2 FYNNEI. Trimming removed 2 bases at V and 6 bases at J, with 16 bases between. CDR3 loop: CASSELTDSPSEAFF. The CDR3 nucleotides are TGTGCCAGCAGTGAATTGACTGACAGTCCTTCTGAAGCTTTCTTT.